The 17 T cell receptor beta chains given below trace back to one sample, sequenced in a study of OX40 agonist ivuxolimab in advanced cancers. Measured with immunoSEQ multiplex PCR; TCRdb has only the in-frame clones, and not every one. The table includes over 50,000 clones, about 90% detected once. Sequencing was performed on CD4+ or CD8+ T cells sorted from blood, taken in a trial of the OX40 agonist ivuxolimab. All receptors derive from an adult with an advanced solid tumor such as melanoma, head and neck, liver or kidney cancer.

V gene TRBV4-3 combines with J gene TRBJ1-2; 7 bases align to TRBD1. The CDR3 has 15 residues. V trimming: 0 bases; J trimming: 3 bases; junction bases outside the gene matches: 4. Germline CDR1 is LGHNA and CDR2 is YSLEER. CDR3 region: CASSQEGRGDYGYTF. The CDR3 DNA follows: TGCGCCAGCAGCCAAGAGGGCAGGGGGGACTATGGCTACACCTTC.

The CDR3 DNA follows: TGTGCCAGCAGCTTAGAAGTGAATCAGCCCCAGCATTTT. Protein sequence: CASSLEVNQPQHF. J is TRBJ1-5 and V is TRBV11-2; D uncertain. Germline V gene lookup returns CDR1 SGHAT and CDR2 FQNNGV. V was pared by 0 bases and J by 4 bases, with 4 bases between. This CDR3 comprises 13 residues. Based on the CDR3 plus reference TRBV11-2 and TRBJ1-5, the full variable domain is EAGVAQSPRYKIIEKRQSVAFWCNPISGHATLYWYQQILGQGPKLLIQFQNNGVVDDSQLPKDRFSAERLKGVDSTLKIQPAKLEDSAVYLCASSLEVNQPQHFGDGTRLSIL.

The V and J genes are TRBV19 and TRBJ1-5, with 7 bases matching TRBD1. The V and J ends lost 8 bases and 5 bases, in that order; junction bases with no gene match: 0. CDR1 LNHDA and CDR2 SQIVND come from the germline V gene (reference sequence). The CDR3 spans 11 residues. Here the CDR3 reads CASGQDQPQHF. Here the CDR3 DNA reads TGTGCCAGTGGACAGGATCAGCCCCAGCATTTT.

The gene calls are TRBV28 and TRBJ1-6; the D gene is possibly TRBD1 (6 bases). There are 15 residues in the CDR3. CDR1 is MDHEN and CDR2 is SYDVKM in the germline V gene. V was trimmed by 7 bases and J by 2 bases, leaving 12 bases between them. The CDR3 DNA follows: TGTGCCAGCAAAAGGGGGTTCACCTATAATTCACCCCTCCACTTT. It is translated as CASKRGFTYNSPLHF.

V and J are TRBV30 and TRBJ2-1; 7 bases map to TRBD2. This CDR3 comprises 14 residues. Per germline, CDR1 GTSNPN and CDR2 SVGIG (reference sequence). The V gene end was trimmed by 2 bases and the J gene end by 5 bases; junction bases not matched to a gene: 6. The CDR3 spells CAWSPFGLDNEQFF. CDR3 bases: TGTGCCTGGAGTCCCTTCGGACTAGACAATGAGCAGTTCTTC. Variable domain in full (rest from reference TRBV30 and TRBJ2-1): SQTIHQWPATLVQPVGSPLSLECTVEGTSNPNLYWYRQAAGRGLQLLFYSVGIGQISSEVPQNLSASRPQDRQFILSSKKLLLSDSGFYLCAWSPFGLDNEQFFGPGTRLTVL.

This clone was detected only once. The V gene is TRBV5-1, the J gene TRBJ2-6, with D unresolved. The CDR3 is made up of 18 amino acids. Germline V gene lookup returns CDR1 SGHRS and CDR2 YFSETQ. The ends were cut back, 1 base at V and 2 bases at J, with 16 bases in the middle. The CDR3, as DNA: TGCGCCAGCAGCTTGTTGAAGGGCAAAACCGCTGGGGCCAACGTCCTGACTTTC. Protein sequence: CASSLLKGKTAGANVLTF. Full variable domain (remainder filled in from reference TRBV5-1 and TRBJ2-6): KAGVTQTPRYLIKTRGQQVTLSCSPISGHRSVSWYQQTPGQGLQFLFEYFSETQRNKGNFPGRFSGRQFSNSRSEMNVSTLELGDSALYLCASSLLKGKTAGANVLTFGAGSRLTVL.

The chain has TRBV18 and TRBJ2-1; D possibly uses TRBD1 or TRBD2 (6 bases each). This CDR3 comprises 15 residues. Germline V gene data show CDR1 as KGHSH and CDR2 as LQKENI. V was trimmed by 2 bases and J by 7 bases, leaving 15 bases between them. This chain's CDR3 is CASSPVGGASNEQFF. The DNA for the CDR3 is TGTGCCAGCTCACCAGTGGGGGGCGCTTCTAATGAGCAGTTCTTC.

The sample holds one count of this clone. The CDR3 coding sequence is TGTGCCAGCAGTCCTACAGGGTCCGGCGGATTAGGACTGTTTTTT. This codes for CASSPTGSGGLGLFF. V gene TRBV5-6 combines with J gene TRBJ1-4, with D possibly TRBD1 on 6 matching bases. This CDR3 region has 15 residues. Germline V CDR1 and CDR2: SGHDT, YYEEEE. V was pared by 5 bases and J by 13 bases, with 24 bases between.

The J gene is TRBJ2-1, the V gene TRBV4-2, with D perhaps given as TRBD1 or TRBD2 (5 bases each). The ends were cut back, 4 bases at V and 1 base at J, with 14 bases in the middle. The CDR3 is 16 amino acids. CDR1 LGHNA and CDR2 YNFKEQ come from the germline V gene. CDR3 coding DNA: TGTGCCAGCAGCCGACGGGACGGGGTGTCCTACAATGAGCAGTTCTTC. Translating gives CASSRRDGVSYNEQFF.

J is TRBJ1-1 and V is TRBV30; D not resolved. CDR1 GTSNPN and CDR2 SVGIG come from the germline V gene (reference sequence). The CDR3 spans 14 residues. V lost 4 bases to trimming and J lost 4 bases, with 16 bases between them. The DNA of the CDR3 is TGTGCCTGGACTGTAACATTACCCTTCACTGAAGCTTTCTTT. Translation gives CAWTVTLPFTEAFF.

V and J are TRBV7-6 and TRBJ1-2; TRBD1 might be the D (5 bases). Germline V gene lookup returns CDR1 SGHVS and CDR2 FNYEAQ. The CDR3 covers 19 residues. V was cut by 5 bases and J by 0 bases, with 25 bases left in between. The CDR3 DNA reads as TGTGCCAGCAGCGTAAATCCCCGGGACTTTTCGGAGGCTAACTATGGCTACACCTTC. Translated, it gives CASSVNPRDFSEANYGYTF.

The V gene is TRBV7-9, the J gene TRBJ1-4, with TRBD1 as a possible D gene (5 bases). The CDR3 has 17 amino acids. Germline V CDR1 and CDR2: SEHNR, FQNEAQ (reference sequence). Trimming stripped 5 bases from V and 1 base from J, with 17 bases between. The CDR3 region has the DNA TGTGCCAGCAGCCGCACCGGCAGGGAGGAAACTAATGAAAAACTGTTTTTT. It yields the protein CASSRTGREETNEKLFF.

The rearrangement links TRBV4-3 to TRBJ2-1; D gene uncertain. Trimming cost V 3 bases and J 10 bases, with 22 bases left between them. The germline gives CDR1 LGHNA, CDR2 YSLEER. The CDR3 length is 16 residues. The CDR3 DNA sequence: TGCGCCAGCAGCCAGCAAGACCCCGCCCCCCCTCGAGAGCAGTTCTTC. It codes for CASSQQDPAPPREQFF.

This chain connects TRBV15 to TRBJ1-5; 7 nucleotides agree with TRBD1. This CDR3 has 16 amino acids. J gave up 4 bases and V 3 bases, and 9 bases lay outside the gene matches. Germline-derived CDR1 and CDR2 are LNHNV and YYDKDF (reference sequence). The CDR3 DNA sequence: TGTGCCACCAGCAGGAACCGGGACAGCCAGAATCAGCCCCAGCATTTT. Translated, it gives CATSRNRDSQNQPQHF.

CDR3 sequence: CASSPAFYNEQFF. The CDR3 bases are TGTGCCAGCAGCCCCGCCTTCTACAATGAGCAGTTCTTC. The gene calls are TRBV6-6 and TRBJ2-1; D is undetermined. Trimming shortened V by 6 bases and J by 3 bases, and 9 bases separated the two germline ends. CDR1 MNHNY and CDR2 SVGAGI come from the germline V gene (reference sequence). This CDR3 comprises 13 residues.

This clone appeared a single time. The rearrangement links TRBV6-6 to TRBJ2-1; 7 bases are shared with TRBD2. V was clipped by 5 bases and J by 5 bases; unmatched bases: 6. Germline values: CDR1 MNHNY, CDR2 SVGAGI (reference sequence). The CDR3 is made up of 14 amino acids. For the CDR3, the DNA is TGTGCCAGCAGTCCCCTCGGGACTAACAATGAGCAGTTCTTC. Translation gives CASSPLGTNNEQFF.

The chain uses TRBV7-2 and TRBJ1-6; TRBD1 agrees at 8 bases. V gave up 3 bases and J gave up 10 bases; unmatched junction bases: 8. Germline V CDR1 and CDR2: SGHTA, FQGNSA. CDR3 length: 15 amino acids. The CDR3 loop is CASSLGRGRGSPLHF. The DNA of the CDR3 is TGTGCCAGCAGCTTGGGCAGGGGGCGCGGATCACCCCTCCACTTT. Together with reference TRBV7-2 and TRBJ1-6, the CDR3 gives the full variable domain: GAGVSQSPSNKVTEKGKDVELRCDPISGHTALYWYRQSLGQGLEFLIYFQGNSAPDKSGLPSDRFSAERTGGSVSTLTIQRTQQEDSAVYLCASSLGRGRGSPLHFGNGTRLTVT.